Each of the 26 T cell receptor beta chains below was sequenced from the same sample in a study of CD8 T cells in ankylosing spondylitis (dated by TCRdb to 2016 to 2017). The investigation overall reported the following: Blood from ankylosing spondylitis patients appeared to be characterized by a TCR beta motif composed of roughly 8 highly homologous amino acid variants.

To prepare the library, 5' RACE was applied. Instrument on record: Illumina HiSeq 2500. TCRdb reprocessed the public reads (quality trimming at Q25 with fastp, clone calling with MiXCR) and kept in-frame beta chains. Every distinct CDR3 protein forms one entry, paired with its most common genes and DNA. Recorded for this sample are under 550,000 distinct CDR3 sequences; about 24% of them occurred a single time. 0.85% to 1% of the sample comes from the top ten. These receptors' targets are unknown. Sequences were obtained from blood, either unsorted or a sorted T cell fraction (not recorded which). The receptors come from a male donor with ankylosing spondylitis.

This clonotype showed up many times. V usage is TRBV29-1 and J usage is TRBJ1-5; D possibly corresponds to TRBD1 (5 bases). In germline, CDR1 is SQVTM, CDR2 ANQGSEA. The germline V and J ends were trimmed by 6 bases and 0 bases, with 9 bases remaining between them. CDR3 length equals 13 residues. CDR3 sequence: CSVKQDSNQPQHF. Written as DNA, the CDR3 is TGCAGCGTCAAACAGGATAGCAATCAGCCCCAGCATTTT.

This chain links TRBV11-3 with TRBJ2-3, with 13 positions matching TRBD2. From germline, CDR1 is SGHNT and CDR2 YENEEA. CDR3 length: 17 residues. V was pared by 1 base and J by 2 bases, with 3 bases of the junction left unmatched. The DNA for the CDR3 is TGTGCCAGCAGCTTAGGGGGGACTAGCGGGACCACAGATACGCAGTATTTT. It codes for CASSLGGTSGTTDTQYF. Based on the CDR3 plus reference TRBV11-3 and TRBJ2-3, the full variable domain is EAGVVQSPRYKIIEKKQPVAFWCNPISGHNTLYWYLQNLGQGPELLIRYENEEAVDDSQLPKDRFSAERLKGVDSTLKIQPAELGDSAVYLCASSLGGTSGTTDTQYFGPGTRLTVL.

This clonotype was observed a few times. This sequence joins TRBV3-1 and TRBJ1-1; D possibly corresponds to TRBD1 (6 bases). Germline V gives CDR1 LGHDT, CDR2 YNNKEL (reference sequence). The CDR3 runs 13 residues. V lost 4 bases to trimming and J lost 11 bases, with 17 bases between them. CDR3 loop: CASSPKGGMWAFF. The CDR3 bases are TGTGCCAGCAGCCCAAAGGGGGGGATGTGGGCTTTCTTT. The whole variable domain, filled in from reference TRBV3-1 and TRBJ1-1, reads DTAVSQTPKYLVTQMGNDKSIKCEQNLGHDTMYWYKQDSKKFLKIMFSYNNKELIINETVPNRFSPKSPDKAHLNLHINSLELGDSAVYFCASSPKGGMWAFFGQGTRLTVV.

The chain joins TRBV18 to TRBJ1-4; D gene ambiguous. Trimming shortened V by 3 bases and J by 8 bases, and 10 bases separated the two germline ends. This CDR3 contains 13 residues. The germline CDR1 and CDR2 sequences are KGHSH and LQKENI. DNA for the CDR3: TGTGCCAGCTCACCTTCGTGGGAAGAAAAACTGTTTTTT. Its translation: CASSPSWEEKLFF. The variable domain in full, with the rest retrieved from reference TRBV18 and TRBJ1-4, is NAGVMQNPRHLVRRRGQEARLRCSPMKGHSHVYWYRQLPEEGLKFMVYLQKENIIDESGMPKERFSAEFPKEGPSILRIQQVVRGDSAAYFCASSPSWEEKLFFGSGTQLSVL.

The genes are TRBV7-9 and TRBJ2-3, with 10 bases identical to TRBD2. Germline CDR1 is SEHNR and CDR2 is FQNEAQ (reference sequence). Trimming removed 6 bases from V and 4 bases from J; junction bases left unmatched: 10. The CDR3 has 16 residues. The CDR3: CASSPTLAGKADTQYF. The CDR3 coding sequence is TGTGCCAGCAGTCCCACACTAGCGGGAAAGGCAGATACGCAGTATTTT.

This clonotype has only a few counts. V usage is TRBV4-1 and J usage is TRBJ1-4; possibly TRBD1 for D (5 bases). Germline loops: CDR1 MGHRA, CDR2 YSYEKL. The CDR3 is 14 residues long. The V end lost 3 bases, the J end lost 8 bases, and 13 bases lay between the germline ends. The CDR3 reads CASSHPGPREKLFF. CDR3 DNA sequence: TGCGCCAGCAGCCACCCGGGACCAAGGGAAAAACTGTTTTTT.

This clonotype has at least ten counts. The chain uses TRBV6-1 and TRBJ2-1; no reliable D call. Trimming removed 6 bases from V and 0 bases from J, with 6 bases in between. The CDR3 consists of 13 residues. Germline CDR1 MNHNS, CDR2 SASEGT. The CDR3 DNA sequence: TGTGCCAGCAGGCCGTTCTCCTACAATGAGCAGTTCTTC. Translating gives CASRPFSYNEQFF.

The chain carries TRBV20-1 and TRBJ1-2; TRBD1 aligns across 9 bases. The CDR3 is made up of 15 amino acids. Germline trimming cut 4 bases from V and 7 bases from J; bases unmatched to any gene: 13. Germline lookup yields CDR1 DFQATT and CDR2 SNEGSKA (reference sequence). CDR3 in amino acids: CSATAIQGAGAGYTF. The CDR3 DNA reads TGCAGTGCTACCGCAATACAGGGGGCTGGAGCTGGCTACACCTTC.

This clonotype was observed a handful of times. The chain combines TRBV6-5 with TRBJ2-7; D perhaps matches TRBD1 (6 bases). Germline CDR1 reads MNHEY; CDR2 reads SVGAGI. Trimming pared 2 bases from V and 6 bases from J, leaving 17 bases between. The CDR3 totals 15 residues. The CDR3 reads CASSYLSGVSGEQYV. The CDR3 DNA reads as TGTGCCAGCAGTTACCTTTCAGGGGTCTCGGGCGAGCAGTACGTC.

The rearrangement links TRBV12-5 to TRBJ1-3; D gene uncertain. V lost 2 bases and J lost 0, with 11 bases in between. Germline assignment: CDR1 LGHNT and CDR2 FRNRAP. The CDR3 covers 16 residues. The CDR3 is CASGLLGAYSGNTIYF. CDR3 DNA: TGTGCTAGTGGTTTGCTCGGTGCGTACTCTGGAAACACCATATATTTT.

A few counts support this clonotype. CDR3 nucleotide sequence: TGTGCCAGCAGTCCCGAACCCTCCTACAATGAGCAGTTCTTC. This encodes CASSPEPSYNEQFF. This rearrangement joins TRBV2 to TRBJ2-1, with D hard to call. The CDR3 has 14 residues. Per germline, CDR1 SNHLY and CDR2 FYNNEI. Trimming stripped 5 bases from V and 0 bases from J, with 8 bases between.

The rearrangement links TRBV10-3 to TRBJ2-2, with D hard to call. The CDR3 has 14 amino acids. Germline V gene lookup returns CDR1 ENHRY and CDR2 SYGVKD. V was clipped by 6 bases and J by 3 bases, with 11 bases between them. The CDR3 protein is CAIRGLGHTGELFF. The CDR3 DNA is TGTGCCATCAGAGGGCTTGGGCACACCGGGGAGCTGTTTTTT.

The chain has TRBV2 and TRBJ1-2, with D maybe TRBD1 (5 bases). This CDR3 region has 14 residues. The V gene's germline CDR1 is SNHLY and CDR2 FYNNEI. Trimming left V 5 bases short and J 3 bases short, with 13 bases between. CDR3 coding DNA: TGTGCCAGCAGTATAAGATGGGACGACTATGGCTACACCTTC. Protein product: CASSIRWDDYGYTF.

The chain is built from TRBV12-3 or TRBV12-4 and TRBJ1-5; no clear D. Trimming took off 3 bases at V and 6 bases at J, with 6 bases between the two ends. This CDR3 is 12 amino acids long. Here the CDR3 DNA reads TGTGCCAGCAGTTTCGGCCTTCAGCCCCAGCATTTT. This codes for CASSFGLQPQHF.

This clonotype was seen a handful of times. The chain joins TRBV7-8 to TRBJ2-1; D gene uncertain. V was shortened by 6 bases and J by 6 bases, with 15 bases between the two germline ends. The CDR3 spans 14 residues. The germline CDR1 and CDR2 sequences are SGHVS and FQNEAQ. The CDR3 here is CASSPAWTLNEQFF. Here the CDR3 DNA reads TGTGCCAGCAGTCCAGCATGGACCCTCAATGAGCAGTTCTTC.

The CDR3 here is CAIRGTDSGNTIYF. The CDR3, as DNA: TGTGCCATCAGGGGGACAGACTCTGGAAACACCATATATTTT. V gene TRBV10-3 combines with J gene TRBJ1-3; 7 bases align to TRBD1. V shed 6 bases, J shed 0 bases, and the junction held 2 bases outside the gene matches. There are 14 residues in the CDR3. The germline gives CDR1 ENHRY, CDR2 SYGVKD.

The chain joins TRBV10-2 to TRBJ1-5; TRBD1 aligns across 8 bases. The CDR3 totals 14 residues. V shed 4 bases and J 6 bases; nucleotides not matched to a gene: 5. Germline V CDR1 and CDR2: WSHSY, SAAADI. This chain's CDR3 is CASSAAGGGQPQHF. CDR3 nucleotides: TGCGCCAGCAGTGCTGCAGGGGGCGGTCAGCCCCAGCATTTT.

This clonotype was seen a few times. The chain has TRBV12-3 or TRBV12-4 and TRBJ2-7; tentatively, D is TRBD1 or TRBD2 (5 bases each). The ends were cut back, 10 bases at V and 3 bases at J, with 22 bases in the middle. The CDR3 sequence is 15 residues long. The CDR3 region is CAIILWGSEGYEQYF. CDR3 DNA: TGTGCCATCATACTATGGGGGAGCGAAGGCTACGAGCAGTACTTC.

This clonotype was detected a few times. The J gene is TRBJ2-3, the V gene TRBV18; D might be TRBD1 (8 bases). Germline values: CDR1 KGHSH, CDR2 LQKENI. Trimming shortened V by 4 bases and J by 3 bases, and 17 bases separated the two germline ends. This CDR3 spans 16 amino acids. The CDR3 loop reads CASSRERDRKTDTQYF. The CDR3 region has the DNA TGTGCCAGCTCACGGGAGCGGGACAGGAAAACAGATACGCAGTATTTT. Complete variable domain (other parts from reference TRBV18 and TRBJ2-3): NAGVMQNPRHLVRRRGQEARLRCSPMKGHSHVYWYRQLPEEGLKFMVYLQKENIIDESGMPKERFSAEFPKEGPSILRIQQVVRGDSAAYFCASSRERDRKTDTQYFGPGTRLTVL.

This clonotype was seen a few times. The chain recombines TRBV20-1 with TRBJ2-2, with TRBD2 as a possible D gene (5 bases). The germline V and J ends were trimmed by 3 bases and 0 bases, with 11 bases remaining between them. The CDR3 is 15 residues long. Germline CDR1 is DFQATT and CDR2 is SNEGSKA (reference sequence). CDR3 bases: TGCAGTGCTAGCGTCTCGGGATCGAACACCGGGGAGCTGTTTTTT. Amino acid sequence: CSASVSGSNTGELFF.

This clonotype was recorded many times. The chain joins TRBV20-1 to TRBJ2-7, with 8 bases matching TRBD2. The V segment lost 3 bases and the J segment 2 bases; nucleotides outside the gene matches: 9. From germline, CDR1 is DFQATT and CDR2 SNEGSKA (reference sequence). The CDR3 covers 15 residues. CDR3 sequence reads: CSARGIAGTTYEQYF. CDR3 nucleotides: TGCAGTGCTAGGGGAATAGCGGGAACCACCTACGAGCAGTACTTC.

V gene TRBV5-1 combines with J gene TRBJ2-3, with D maybe TRBD2 (5 bases). The ends were cut back, 4 bases at V and 0 bases at J, with 9 bases in the middle. This CDR3 is 14 amino acids long. CDR1 and CDR2 (germline): SGHRS, YFSETQ. CDR3 amino acids: CASSIAPSTDTQYF. CDR3 DNA sequence: TGCGCCAGCAGCATAGCGCCAAGCACAGATACGCAGTATTTT.

There are a few counts of this clonotype. The rearrangement uses TRBV12-3 or TRBV12-4 and TRBJ2-4, with 8 bases aligning to TRBD2. The CDR3 covers 15 residues. Germline trimming cut 8 bases from V and 0 bases from J; bases unmatched to any gene: 6. Here the CDR3 DNA reads TGTGCCAGCGGGCCGGGAGGGGGAGCCAAAAACATTCAGTACTTC. Translating it yields CASGPGGGAKNIQYF.

This clonotype showed up many times. V and J are TRBV10-3 and TRBJ2-7; D is unresolved. Germline CDR1 and CDR2: ENHRY and SYGVKD. V dropped 4 bases and J dropped 0 bases, with 13 bases sitting between them. This CDR3 contains 15 residues. Written as DNA, the CDR3 is TGTGCCATCAGTGTTGCCAGCGAAAGCTCCTACGAGCAGTACTTC. Its translation: CAISVASESSYEQYF.

The chain joins TRBV11-2 to TRBJ2-1, with TRBD2 matching over 9 bases. Germline trimming cut 5 bases from V and 6 bases from J; bases unmatched to any gene: 20. The CDR3 covers 19 residues. Per germline, CDR1 SGHAT and CDR2 FQNNGV. The CDR3 sequence is CASSPPRASGKVRFNEQFF. The CDR3 DNA reads as TGTGCCAGCAGCCCCCCCCGGGCTAGCGGGAAAGTGCGTTTCAATGAGCAGTTCTTC.

This clonotype was seen only a few times. The genes are TRBV24-1 and TRBJ1-5; D is perhaps TRBD1 (5 bases). The germline V gene has CDR1 KGHDR and CDR2 SFDVKD. The V and J ends lost 5 bases and 1 base respectively, with 14 bases between them. The CDR3 has 16 amino acids. CDR3 nucleotides: TGTGCCACCAGTGGCCCAGGACACACAAGCAATCAGCCCCAGCATTTT. Amino acids: CATSGPGHTSNQPQHF.